The 24 T cell receptor beta chains given below trace back to one sample, sequenced in a study of CD8 T cells in Susac syndrome. RNA in amounts of 0.5 to 1 ug was reverse transcribed with random hexamers. Each CDR3 protein is one row after TCRdb ran MiXCR on the immunoSEQ multiplex PCR reads. The table includes roughly 110,000 distinct CDR3 sequences, roughly 95% detected once. The specimen was CD8+ T cells from PBMCs. These receptors all come from a human donor with Susac syndrome.

This sequence joins TRBV9 and TRBJ2-1; unclear D gene. Deletions cut 1 base from V and 0 bases from J, with 11 bases between. The CDR3 is 16 amino acids. Looked up from germline, CDR1 is SGDLS and CDR2 is YYNGEE. This CDR3 is CASSVSGSSSYNEQFF. CDR3 DNA sequence: TGTGCCAGCAGCGTATCGGGCAGCAGCTCCTACAATGAGCAGTTCTTC.

The chain uses TRBV12-3 or TRBV12-4 and TRBJ2-2, with 7 bases aligning to TRBD2. The CDR3 loop spans 13 amino acids. Trimming cost V 7 bases and J 10 bases; bases outside gene matches: 9. The CDR3 sequence: CASTLGGLVELFF. The CDR3 DNA is TGTGCCAGCACACTGGGGGGGTTGGTGGAGCTGTTTTTT.

CDR3 nucleotides: TGTGCCAGCAGCGTGGCACAGGGTTCTGAAGCTTTCTTT. Residues: CASSVAQGSEAFF. J is TRBJ1-1 and V is TRBV9, with a tentative D call TRBD1 (6 bases). With 2 bases removed from V and 6 bases from J, the gap between germline ends came to 11 bases. The CDR3 is made up of 13 amino acids. The germline CDR1 and CDR2 sequences are SGDLS and YYNGEE.

V and J are TRBV6-5 and TRBJ1-5; 7 nucleotides agree with TRBD1. CDR1 and CDR2 (germline): MNHEY, SVGAGI. The CDR3 has 17 amino acids. The V and J ends lost 4 bases and 8 bases, in that order; junction bases with no gene match: 17. CDR3 protein: CASSWDEDRLGYEPQHF. CDR3 sequence (DNA): TGTGCCAGCAGTTGGGATGAGGACAGGTTGGGGTACGAGCCCCAGCATTTT.

This sequence joins TRBV14 and TRBJ1-1; D might be TRBD1 (6 bases). The germline gives CDR1 SGHDN, CDR2 FVKESK. V was shortened by 5 bases and J by 1 base, with 8 bases between the two germline ends. This CDR3 is 13 amino acids long. The CDR3 loop is CASSLQGNTEAFF. As DNA, the CDR3 is TGTGCCAGCAGCTTACAGGGGAACACTGAAGCTTTCTTT.

The gene calls are TRBV11-2 and TRBJ2-3; TRBD2 aligns across 11 bases. The CDR3 has 16 amino acids. Germline assignment: CDR1 SGHAT and CDR2 FQNNGV. The J segment lost 2 bases and the V segment lost 2 bases, leaving 3 bases of the junction unmatched. CDR3 in DNA: TGTGCCAGCAGCTTAACTAGCGGGGGCCCCACAGATACGCAGTATTTT. It yields the protein CASSLTSGGPTDTQYF.

The CDR3 DNA sequence: TGTGCCACCGAGGGTAGGGAAAACATTCAGTACTTC. Its protein product is CATEGRENIQYF. V gene TRBV5-4 combines with J gene TRBJ2-4; D is possibly TRBD2 (5 bases). The CDR3 is made up of 12 amino acids. Trimming took off 9 bases at V and 5 bases at J, with 12 bases between the two ends. Germline loops: CDR1 SGHNT, CDR2 YYREEE (reference sequence).

The rearrangement uses TRBV7-9 and TRBJ2-1, with D perhaps assigned TRBD1 or TRBD2 (5 bases each). Trimming took 3 bases from V and 3 from J, leaving 21 bases between them. CDR3 size: 18 residues. Germline-derived CDR1 and CDR2 are SEHNR and FQNEAQ (reference sequence). The CDR3 DNA sequence: TGTGCCAGCAGCTTGCCTGGTCTGGGGCGGGTGAACTACAATGAGCAGTTCTTC. Its translation: CASSLPGLGRVNYNEQFF.

This chain joins TRBV12-5 and TRBJ2-5, with D perhaps matching TRBD1 (5 bases). V gave up 5 bases and J gave up 5 bases, with 15 bases separating them. The CDR3 totals 14 residues. Germline values: CDR1 LGHNT, CDR2 FRNRAP. The CDR3 is CASGPSQGEETQYF. CDR3 in DNA: TGTGCTAGTGGTCCCTCGCAGGGTGAGGAGACCCAGTACTTC.

The CDR3 DNA sequence: TGTGCCAGCAGCTTCGCCACAGGGTTGAATTATGAGCAGTTCTTC. Encoded protein: CASSFATGLNYEQFF. The chain recombines TRBV5-8 with TRBJ2-1; perhaps TRBD1 as D (6 bases). V lost 2 bases to trimming and J lost 8 bases, with 17 bases between them. Germline-derived CDR1 and CDR2 are SGHTS and YDEGEE. The CDR3 consists of 15 residues.

V usage is TRBV20-1 and J usage is TRBJ2-1; TRBD1 matches at 8 bases. This CDR3 has 17 amino acids. V dropped 5 bases and J dropped 6; count of bases not matched to a gene: 18. Germline CDR1 is DFQATT and CDR2 is SNEGSKA (reference sequence). The DNA for the CDR3 is TGCAGTGCTCCGGATCCATGGACAGGGAACGGCTTCAATGAGCAGTTCTTC. This encodes CSAPDPWTGNGFNEQFF.

The chain combines TRBV19 with TRBJ1-1; the D is unclear. CDR3 length equals 15 residues. The V end was cut by 5 bases, the J end by 1 base, with 14 bases between. The V gene's germline CDR1 is LNHDA and CDR2 SQIVND (reference sequence). The CDR3: CASSRPMGGNTEAFF. The CDR3 nucleotides are TGTGCCAGTAGTCGCCCCATGGGAGGGAACACTGAAGCTTTCTTT.

The V gene is TRBV29-1, the J gene TRBJ2-5; D may be TRBD1 (6 bases). V lost 5 bases, J lost 5 bases, and 12 bases lay in between. There are 12 residues in the CDR3. The V gene's germline CDR1 is SQVTM and CDR2 ANQGSEA. CDR3 bases: TGCAGCGTTCACAGGGAGTACGAGACCCAGTACTTC. Amino acid sequence: CSVHREYETQYF.

CDR3 protein: CASSLAAGAEGYTF. Written as DNA, the CDR3 is TGTGCCAGCAGCTTAGCCGCCGGGGCAGAAGGCTACACCTTC. The J gene is TRBJ1-2, the V gene TRBV7-9; a possible D gene is TRBD1 (5 bases). Trimming stripped 0 bases from V and 8 bases from J, with 13 bases between. This CDR3 spans 14 amino acids. Germline-derived CDR1 and CDR2 are SEHNR and FQNEAQ (reference sequence).

The V call is TRBV20-1, the J call TRBJ2-7, with 9 positions matching TRBD1. V lost 2 bases, J lost 1 base, and 6 bases stayed unmatched. In germline, CDR1 is DFQATT, CDR2 SNEGSKA (reference sequence). CDR3 size: 15 residues. CDR3 loop: CSARSRDRASYEQYF. The CDR3 DNA reads TGCAGTGCTAGATCCCGGGACAGGGCATCCTACGAGCAGTACTTC.

The chain carries TRBV27 and TRBJ1-2; maybe TRBD1 (6 bases). Trimming took 5 bases from V and 3 from J, leaving 16 bases between them. There are 15 residues in the CDR3. Germline CDR1 is MNHEY and CDR2 is SMNVEV (reference sequence). CDR3 sequence reads: CASSPYTGIHYGYTF. As DNA, the CDR3 is TGTGCCAGCAGTCCATACACAGGGATTCACTATGGCTACACCTTC.

The DNA for the CDR3 is TGCGCCAGCAGCGCCTACAGGAACACCGGGGAGCTGTTTTTT. This gives the protein CASSAYRNTGELFF. The V gene is TRBV5-1, the J gene TRBJ2-2; D gene uncertain. The CDR3 consists of 14 residues. Germline CDR1 SGHRS, CDR2 YFSETQ. Trimming took 4 bases from V and 1 from J, leaving 8 bases between them.

This chain connects TRBV7-3 to TRBJ1-2, with 9 bases matching TRBD1. The CDR3 contains 16 residues. V lost 5 bases to trimming and J lost 5 bases; unmatched junction nucleotides: 12. Germline V gene sequence: CDR1 SGHTA, CDR2 FQGTGA. This chain's CDR3 is CASSARIQGARYGYTF. The DNA of the CDR3 is TGTGCCAGCAGCGCCAGAATACAGGGGGCGAGGTATGGCTACACCTTC.

This clonotype was recorded once. This sequence joins TRBV9 and TRBJ2-2; a possible D gene is TRBD1 (6 bases). Germline V gene lookup returns CDR1 SGDLS and CDR2 YYNGEE. Trimming took off 3 bases at V and 5 bases at J, with 17 bases between the two ends. This CDR3 comprises 16 residues. The CDR3 DNA is TGTGCCAGCAGCGCCGCCGGGACACCCTCTACCGGGGAGCTGTTTTTT. Translating gives CASSAAGTPSTGELFF.

The rearrangement links TRBV20-1 to TRBJ2-5; D remains unclear. Germline CDR1 and CDR2: DFQATT and SNEGSKA (reference sequence). The CDR3 totals 17 residues. The ends were cut back, 3 bases at V and 1 base at J, with 21 bases in the middle. CDR3 loop: CSARNRAAWHGQETQYF. CDR3 in DNA: TGCAGTGCTAGGAACCGGGCAGCTTGGCACGGCCAAGAGACCCAGTACTTC.

The chain uses TRBV5-6 and TRBJ2-7, with unresolved D. V was shortened by 1 base and J by 7 bases, with 6 bases between the two germline ends. Germline loops: CDR1 SGHDT, CDR2 YYEEEE. This CDR3 comprises 11 residues. CDR3 loop: CASSLYGEQYF. In DNA form, the CDR3 reads TGTGCCAGCAGCTTGTACGGGGAGCAGTACTTC. Based on the CDR3 plus reference TRBV5-6 and TRBJ2-7, the full variable domain is DAGVTQSPTHLIKTRGQQVTLRCSPKSGHDTVSWYQQALGQGPQFIFQYYEEEERQRGNFPDRFSGHQFPNYSSELNVNALLLGDSALYLCASSLYGEQYFGPGTRLTVT.

V gene TRBV11-2 combines with J gene TRBJ1-1, with D perhaps matching TRBD1 (5 bases). Germline loops: CDR1 SGHAT, CDR2 FQNNGV. This CDR3 comprises 15 residues. Trimming left V 4 bases short and J 3 bases short, with 15 bases between. The CDR3 spells CASSSVQGRDTEAFF. The CDR3 coding sequence is TGTGCCAGCAGCTCGGTCCAGGGAAGGGACACTGAAGCTTTCTTT.

The chain links TRBV13 to TRBJ2-7; TRBD1 aligns across 8 bases. After removal of 2 bases from V and 4 bases from J, the junction contained 4 bases not matched to a gene. CDR1 is PRHDT, CDR2 FYEKMQ, per germline (reference sequence). The CDR3 is 14 residues long. CDR3: CASSLRDRGYEQYF. CDR3 sequence (DNA): TGTGCCAGCAGCTTACGAGACAGGGGTTACGAGCAGTACTTC.

The chain combines TRBV12-3 or TRBV12-4 with TRBJ1-2, with a tentative D call TRBD1 (5 bases). This CDR3 spans 15 amino acids. V lost 1 base, J lost 6 bases, and 15 bases lay in between. CDR3 DNA: TGTGCCAGCAGTTTAGAGGGAGACGGGGGGGATGGCTACACCTTC. Its translation is CASSLEGDGGDGYTF.